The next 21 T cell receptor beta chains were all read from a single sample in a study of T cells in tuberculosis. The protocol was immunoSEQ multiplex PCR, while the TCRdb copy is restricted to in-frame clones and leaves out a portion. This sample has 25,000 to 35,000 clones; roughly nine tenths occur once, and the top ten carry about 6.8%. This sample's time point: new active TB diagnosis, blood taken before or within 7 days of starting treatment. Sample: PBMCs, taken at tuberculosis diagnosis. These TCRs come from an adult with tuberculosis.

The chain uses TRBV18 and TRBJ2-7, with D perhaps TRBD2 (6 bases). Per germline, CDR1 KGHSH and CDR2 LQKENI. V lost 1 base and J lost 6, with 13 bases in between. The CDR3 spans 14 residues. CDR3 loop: CASSPRPRETEQYF. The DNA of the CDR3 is TGTGCCAGCTCACCACGACCGCGGGAAACCGAGCAGTACTTC.

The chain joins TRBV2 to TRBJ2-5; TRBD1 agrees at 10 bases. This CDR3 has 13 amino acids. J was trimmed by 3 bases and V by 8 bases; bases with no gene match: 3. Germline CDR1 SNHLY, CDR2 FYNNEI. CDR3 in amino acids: CASADRGEETQYF. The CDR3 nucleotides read TGTGCCAGCGCGGACAGGGGGGAAGAGACCCAGTACTTC. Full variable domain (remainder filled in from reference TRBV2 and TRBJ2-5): EPEVTQTPSHQVTQMGQEVILRCVPISNHLYFYWYRQILGQKVEFLVSFYNNEISEKSEIFDDQFSVERPDGSNFTLKIRSTKLEDSAMYFCASADRGEETQYFGPGTRLLVL.

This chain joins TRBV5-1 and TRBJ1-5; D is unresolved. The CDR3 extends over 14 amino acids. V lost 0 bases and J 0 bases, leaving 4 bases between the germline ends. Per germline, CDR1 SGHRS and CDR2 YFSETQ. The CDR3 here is CASSLDGSNQPQHF. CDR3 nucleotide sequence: TGCGCCAGCAGCTTGGACGGTAGCAATCAGCCCCAGCATTTT.

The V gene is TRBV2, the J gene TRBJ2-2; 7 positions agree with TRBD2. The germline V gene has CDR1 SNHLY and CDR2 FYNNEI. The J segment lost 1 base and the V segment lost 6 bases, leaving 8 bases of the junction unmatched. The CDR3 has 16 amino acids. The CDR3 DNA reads TGTGCCAGCAGAGAGTATAGCGGGTTGAACACCGGGGAGCTGTTTTTT. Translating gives CASREYSGLNTGELFF.

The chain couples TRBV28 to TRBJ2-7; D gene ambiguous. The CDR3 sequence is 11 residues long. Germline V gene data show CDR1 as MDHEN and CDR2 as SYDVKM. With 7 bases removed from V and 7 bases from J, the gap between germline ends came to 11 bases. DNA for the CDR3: TGTGCCAGCACCCCGGGTGTAGAGCAGTACTTC. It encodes CASTPGVEQYF.

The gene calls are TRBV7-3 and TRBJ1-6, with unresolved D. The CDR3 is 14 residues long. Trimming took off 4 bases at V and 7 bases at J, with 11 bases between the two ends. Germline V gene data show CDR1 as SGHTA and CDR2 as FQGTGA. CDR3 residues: CASSSLGGNSPLHF. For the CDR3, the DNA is TGTGCCAGCAGCTCACTCGGCGGGAATTCACCCCTCCACTTT.

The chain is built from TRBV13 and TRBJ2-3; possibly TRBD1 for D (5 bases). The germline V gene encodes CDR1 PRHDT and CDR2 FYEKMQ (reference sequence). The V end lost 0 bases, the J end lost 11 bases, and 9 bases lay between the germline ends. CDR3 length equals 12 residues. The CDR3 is CASSLGQGMQYF. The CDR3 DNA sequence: TGTGCCAGCAGCTTAGGGCAGGGCATGCAGTATTTT. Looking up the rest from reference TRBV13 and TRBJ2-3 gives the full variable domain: AAGVIQSPRHLIKEKRETATLKCYPIPRHDTVYWYQQGPGQDPQFLISFYEKMQSDKGSIPDRFSAQQFSDYHSELNMSSLELGDSALYFCASSLGQGMQYFGPGTRLTVL.

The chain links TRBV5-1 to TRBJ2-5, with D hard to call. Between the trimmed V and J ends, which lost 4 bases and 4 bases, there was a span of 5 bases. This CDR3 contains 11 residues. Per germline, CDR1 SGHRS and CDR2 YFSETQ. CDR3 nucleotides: TGCGCCAGCAGCAACGGAGAGACCCAGTACTTC. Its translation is CASSNGETQYF. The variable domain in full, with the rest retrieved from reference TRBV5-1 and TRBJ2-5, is KAGVTQTPRYLIKTRGQQVTLSCSPISGHRSVSWYQQTPGQGLQFLFEYFSETQRNKGNFPGRFSGRQFSNSRSEMNVSTLELGDSALYLCASSNGETQYFGPGTRLLVL.

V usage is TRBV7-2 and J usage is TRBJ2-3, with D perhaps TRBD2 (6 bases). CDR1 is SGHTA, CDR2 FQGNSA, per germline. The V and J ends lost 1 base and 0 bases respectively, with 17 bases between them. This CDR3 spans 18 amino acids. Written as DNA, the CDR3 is TGTGCCAGCAGCTTAGAATCCAGCGGGCCTTTCAGCACAGATACGCAGTATTTT. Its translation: CASSLESSGPFSTDTQYF. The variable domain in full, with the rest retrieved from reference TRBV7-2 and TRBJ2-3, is GAGVSQSPSNKVTEKGKDVELRCDPISGHTALYWYRQSLGQGLEFLIYFQGNSAPDKSGLPSDRFSAERTGGSVSTLTIQRTQQEDSAVYLCASSLESSGPFSTDTQYFGPGTRLTVL.

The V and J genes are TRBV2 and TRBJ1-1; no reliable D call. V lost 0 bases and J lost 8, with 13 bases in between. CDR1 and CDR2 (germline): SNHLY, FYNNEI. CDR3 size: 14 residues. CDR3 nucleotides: TGTGCCAGCAGTGAAGCTCTCATGCGTTCGGAAGCTTTCTTT. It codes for CASSEALMRSEAFF.

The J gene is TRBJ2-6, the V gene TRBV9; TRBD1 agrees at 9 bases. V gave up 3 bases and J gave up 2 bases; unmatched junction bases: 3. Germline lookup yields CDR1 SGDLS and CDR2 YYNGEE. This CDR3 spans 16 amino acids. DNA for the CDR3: TGTGCCAGCAGCGCCGGGACAGGGACTGGGGCCAACGTCCTGACTTTC. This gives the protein CASSAGTGTGANVLTF.

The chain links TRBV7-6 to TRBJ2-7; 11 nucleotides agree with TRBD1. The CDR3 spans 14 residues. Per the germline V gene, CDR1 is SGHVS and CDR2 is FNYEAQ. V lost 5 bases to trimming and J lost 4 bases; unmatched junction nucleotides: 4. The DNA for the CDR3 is TGTGCCAGCAGCCAAGGGACAGGGGGTTACGAGCAGTACTTC. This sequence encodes CASSQGTGGYEQYF.

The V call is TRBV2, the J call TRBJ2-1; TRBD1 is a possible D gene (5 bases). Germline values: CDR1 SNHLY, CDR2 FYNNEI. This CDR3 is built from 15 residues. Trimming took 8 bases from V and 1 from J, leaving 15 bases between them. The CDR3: CASLAQGLSYNEQFF. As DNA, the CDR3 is TGTGCCAGCTTGGCTCAGGGATTATCCTACAATGAGCAGTTCTTC.

The chain's CDR3 is CASSRQEYSNQPQHF. CDR3 nucleotides: TGTGCCAGTAGTAGACAGGAGTATAGCAATCAGCCCCAGCATTTT. This chain joins TRBV19 and TRBJ1-5, with a possible D match to TRBD1 (6 bases). The CDR3 loop spans 15 amino acids. Trimming removed 4 bases from V and 0 bases from J, with 10 bases in between. Germline assignment: CDR1 LNHDA and CDR2 SQIVND (reference sequence).

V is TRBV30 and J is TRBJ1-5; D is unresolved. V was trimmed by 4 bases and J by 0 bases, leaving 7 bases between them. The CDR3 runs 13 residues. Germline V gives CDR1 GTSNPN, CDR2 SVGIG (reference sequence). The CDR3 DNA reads TGTGCCTGGACTAGCGATAGCAATCAGCCCCAGCATTTT. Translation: CAWTSDSNQPQHF.

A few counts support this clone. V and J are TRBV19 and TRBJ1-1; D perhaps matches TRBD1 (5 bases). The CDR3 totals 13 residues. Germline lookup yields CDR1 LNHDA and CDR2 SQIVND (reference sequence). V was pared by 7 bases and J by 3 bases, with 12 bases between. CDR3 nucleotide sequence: TGTGCCAGTAACGCCTGGGGGGACACTGAAGCTTTCTTT. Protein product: CASNAWGDTEAFF.

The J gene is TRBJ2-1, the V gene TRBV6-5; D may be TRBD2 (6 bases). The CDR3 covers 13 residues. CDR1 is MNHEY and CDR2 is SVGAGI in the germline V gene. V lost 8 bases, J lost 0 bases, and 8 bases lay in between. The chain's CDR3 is CASRGASYNEQFF. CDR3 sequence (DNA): TGTGCCAGCCGCGGGGCCTCCTACAATGAGCAGTTCTTC.

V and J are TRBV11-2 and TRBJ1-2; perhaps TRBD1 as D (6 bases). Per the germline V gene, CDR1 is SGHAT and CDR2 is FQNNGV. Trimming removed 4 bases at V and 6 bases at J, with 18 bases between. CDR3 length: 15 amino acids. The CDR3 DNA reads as TGTGCCAGCAGCTCTCAGGGTTGGGGACAAGATGGCTACACCTTC. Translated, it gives CASSSQGWGQDGYTF. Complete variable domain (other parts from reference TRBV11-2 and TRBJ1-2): EAGVAQSPRYKIIEKRQSVAFWCNPISGHATLYWYQQILGQGPKLLIQFQNNGVVDDSQLPKDRFSAERLKGVDSTLKIQPAKLEDSAVYLCASSSQGWGQDGYTFGSGTRLTVV.

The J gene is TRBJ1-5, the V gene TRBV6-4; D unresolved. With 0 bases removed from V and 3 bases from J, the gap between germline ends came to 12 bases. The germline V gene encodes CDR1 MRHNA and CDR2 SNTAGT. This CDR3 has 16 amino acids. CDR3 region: CASSDSLGLVNQPQHF. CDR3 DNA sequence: TGTGCCAGCAGTGACTCGCTCGGACTGGTCAATCAGCCCCAGCATTTT.

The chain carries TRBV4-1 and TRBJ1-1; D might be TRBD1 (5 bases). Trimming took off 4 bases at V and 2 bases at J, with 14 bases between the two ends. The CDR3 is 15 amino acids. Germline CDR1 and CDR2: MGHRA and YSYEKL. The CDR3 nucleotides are TGCGCCAGCAGCCGCGAATGGGACTCCAACACTGAAGCTTTCTTT. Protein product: CASSREWDSNTEAFF.

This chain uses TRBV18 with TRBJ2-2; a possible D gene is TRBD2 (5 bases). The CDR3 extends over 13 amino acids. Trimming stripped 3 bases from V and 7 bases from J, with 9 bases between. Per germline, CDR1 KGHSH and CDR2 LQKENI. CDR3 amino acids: CASSPPGNGELFF. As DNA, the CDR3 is TGTGCCAGCTCACCCCCCGGGAACGGGGAGCTGTTTTTT.